The rows below give T cell receptor beta chains drawn from one sample of a study of cytomegalovirus exposure and HLA in healthy donors. The method was immunoSEQ multiplex PCR; TCRdb's version includes in-frame clones alone and lacks a portion of them. The sample records approximately 170,000 clones, 55% to 65% being singletons. The sequenced sample was PBMCs. These TCRs come from a man aged 35 to 55 in good health and CMV-seronegative. Each CDR3 is given with its conserved first and last residue. The D gene is left open where the match is weak. The listing skips clone size in some rows; elsewhere it reads once, few, many or a size class.

j_call clone_size v_call d_call cdr3_nt cdr3_aa
TRBJ2-1 NA TRBV5-1 NA TGCGCCAGCAGCTTGGCCGGGTCTTCCCGGGGCTCCTACAATGAGCAGTTCTTC CASSLAGSSRGSYNEQFF
TRBJ1-2 NA TRBV19 TRBD1 TGTGCCAGTAGTATACCGGGACAGGGTGTCGGTGGCTACACCTTC CASSIPGQGVGGYTF
TRBJ1-6 many TRBV7-2 NA TGTGCCAGCAGCTTAAGCGGATCACCCCTCCACTTT CASSLSGSPLHF
TRBJ2-3 NA TRBV27 TRBD2 TGTGCCAGCAGTTTAGGGACTAGGAGCACAGATACGCAGTATTTT CASSLGTRSTDTQYF
TRBJ1-4 few TRBV7-8 TRBD1 TGTGCCAGCAGCTCTCGAACAGGGGTATCTGGTGAAAAACTGTTTTTT CASSSRTGVSGEKLFF
TRBJ2-7 NA TRBV7-9 NA TGTTCCAGCAGCTTACAGCCCCCCCAAATCAGGGGAACCTACGAGCAGTACTTC CSSSLQPPQIRGTYEQYF
TRBJ2-5 NA TRBV5-4 NA TGTGCCGCAGGTCACAGGGCCTTAGAAGAGACCCAGTACTTC CAAGHRALEETQYF
TRBJ2-4 NA TRBV2 NA TGTGCCAGCAATACAGGGTTAGGGGTAGCCAAAAACATTCAGTACTTC CASNTGLGVAKNIQYF
TRBJ1-5 NA TRBV7-8 NA TGTGCCAGCACCTACTTAACGGGCAATCAGCCCCAGCATTTT CASTYLTGNQPQHF
TRBJ1-2 once TRBV5-8 TRBD1 TGTGCCAGCAGACGGACAGGATTTTATGGCTACACCTTC CASRRTGFYGYTF
TRBJ1-1 NA TRBV4-1 TRBD1 TGCGCCAGCAGCCCGGGACAGGGTAACACTGAAGCTTTCTTT CASSPGQGNTEAFF
TRBJ2-5 NA TRBV5-1 TRBD1 TGCGCCAGCCAGACAGGGGGCGGCCAAGAGACCCAGTACTTC CASQTGGGQETQYF
TRBJ1-2 NA TRBV18 TRBD1 TGTGCCAGCTCCCAAGGGGGCAGCTATGGCTACACCTTC CASSQGGSYGYTF
TRBJ1-2 NA TRBV7-2 TRBD1 TGTGCCAGCAGCTCAGCCGGGACAGCCTTTACCTCCTATGGCTACACCTTC CASSSAGTAFTSYGYTF
TRBJ1-4 NA TRBV6-5 NA TGTGCCAGCAGTTACGGTGTATTGGGGGCTTCTGGAAAACTGTTTTTT CASSYGVLGASGKLFF
TRBJ1-4 NA TRBV7-2 NA TGTGCCAGCAGTCCACCTAGGGGTAATGAAAAACTGTTTTTT CASSPPRGNEKLFF
TRBJ1-1 NA TRBV6-1 TRBD1 TGTGCCAGCAGTGCCTCCGGGACAGGGATCACTCAGGACACTGAAGCTTTCTTT CASSASGTGITQDTEAFF
TRBJ2-1 NA TRBV28 NA TGTGCCAGCACCATGGAGGGAGGCGGCTCCTACAATGAGCAGTTCTTC CASTMEGGGSYNEQFF
TRBJ2-1 NA TRBV6-1 TRBD2 TGTGCCAGCAGTACTAGCGATGAGCAGTTCTTC CASSTSDEQFF
TRBJ1-5 NA TRBV30 NA TGTGCCTGGAGTGTACGGGTCGGTAGTACAGGGCTTAGCAATCAGCCCCAGCATTTT CAWSVRVGSTGLSNQPQHF
TRBJ1-6 few TRBV7-2 NA TGTGCCAGCAGCTTAGCTTCAGGGCAGAATTCACCCCTCCACTTT CASSLASGQNSPLHF
TRBJ1-1 few TRBV7-9 NA TGTGCCAGCAGCTTGAACCGGGGAAACACTGAAGCTTTCTTT CASSLNRGNTEAFF
TRBJ2-7 NA TRBV10-3 TRBD1 TGTGCCATCGGGGGTACAGGGGGATACTACGAGCAGTACTTC CAIGGTGGYYEQYF
TRBJ2-3 NA TRBV4-1 TRBD2 TGCGCCAGCAGCCAAGAAATAGCGGGAGGGCCGGCAGATACGCAGTATTTT CASSQEIAGGPADTQYF
TRBJ1-3 NA TRBV30 TRBD1 TGTGCCTGGAGTCCCGACAGGGCTGGAAACACCATATATTTT CAWSPDRAGNTIYF
TRBJ1-1 few TRBV7-2 NA TGTGCCAGCAGCTTAGCGGAGGGAACTGAAGCTTTCTTT CASSLAEGTEAFF
TRBJ2-5 once TRBV6-1 TRBD1 TGTGCCAGCACCCTCGACAGGGCCCCGGGGACCCAGTACTTC CASTLDRAPGTQYF
TRBJ1-1 few TRBV7-2 TRBD1 TGTGCCAGCAGCTCAGCGGGGGCAGGGGGTGAAGCTTTCTTT CASSSAGAGGEAFF
TRBJ2-6 few TRBV30 NA TGTGCCTGGAGAGAAGGGACTTTCTCTGGGGCCAACGTCCTGACTTTC CAWREGTFSGANVLTF
TRBJ1-1 few TRBV29-1 NA TGCAGCGTTGTGGGTGGGGGGGGCACTGAAGCTTTCTTT CSVVGGGGTEAFF
TRBJ2-1 few TRBV5-1 TRBD2 TGCGCCAGCAGCTTGTTCCTAGCGGGGGGCCGTGAGCAGTTCTTC CASSLFLAGGREQFF
TRBJ2-1 NA TRBV19 NA TGTGCCAGTAGTCGGGGAACGGGAGCGAGCTCCTACAATGAGCAGTTCTTC CASSRGTGASSYNEQFF
TRBJ2-7 NA TRBV6-1 TRBD2 TGTGCCAGCCACTCGGCGAGGGAGGGCCAGTACGAGCAGTACTTC CASHSAREGQYEQYF
TRBJ2-7 NA TRBV10-3 TRBD1 TGTGCCATCAGCCTCCGGGACAGCCTCTACGAGCAGTACTTC CAISLRDSLYEQYF
TRBJ2-7 NA TRBV7-2 NA TGTGCCAGCAGCACAAGCCTAGCCACCTACGAGCAGTACTTC CASSTSLATYEQYF
TRBJ2-4 NA TRBV27 TRBD2 TGTGCCAGCACCGGTAGCGGGACCAAAAACATTCAGTACTTC CASTGSGTKNIQYF
TRBJ1-3 NA TRBV7-2 TRBD1 TGTGCCAGCAGCTTCGGGACAGGCGGAGCGGGAGGAAACACCATATATTTT CASSFGTGGAGGNTIYF
TRBJ2-2 few TRBV28 NA TGTGCCAGCAGTTTACGAGTACCCGGGGAGCTGTTTTTT CASSLRVPGELFF
TRBJ1-2 NA TRBV7-9 TRBD1 TGTGCCAGCAGCGCGAGACAGGGAAGATATGGCTACACCTTC CASSARQGRYGYTF
TRBJ2-1 NA TRBV18 NA TGTGCCAGCTCACCCGCGTCAGGGAGGATCGATGAGCAGTTCTTC CASSPASGRIDEQFF
TRBJ1-5 few TRBV6-5 TRBD1 TGTGCCAGCAGTTCCGGGACAGACAATCAGCCCCAGCATTTT CASSSGTDNQPQHF
TRBJ1-2 NA TRBV14 NA TGTGCCAGCAGCAGGGTTCAGGGCGGCTATGGCTACACCTTC CASSRVQGGYGYTF
TRBJ2-5 once TRBV18 NA TGTGCCAGCTCACCGGAACTGACGGGGGCCCAGTACTTC CASSPELTGAQYF